This passage covers 27 T cell receptor beta chains from one sample sequenced in a study of OX40 agonist ivuxolimab in advanced cancers. The protocol was immunoSEQ multiplex PCR, while the TCRdb copy is restricted to in-frame clones and leaves out a portion. The repertoire includes 50,000 or so clones, approximately 88% of them detected once, and roughly 12% sits in the top ten. The sequenced sample was CD4+ or CD8+ T cells sorted from blood, obtained in a trial of the OX40 agonist ivuxolimab. The receptors originated from an adult with an advanced solid tumor such as melanoma, head and neck, liver or kidney cancer.

V and J are TRBV28 and TRBJ2-7; D is undetermined. In germline, CDR1 is MDHEN, CDR2 SYDVKM. Trimming removed 2 bases at V and 6 bases at J, with 5 bases between. CDR3 length equals 11 residues. Here the CDR3 DNA reads TGTGCCAGCAGTTTAAGGACCGAGCAGTACTTC. It codes for CASSLRTEQYF.

On this clone: One junction end disagrees with the germline gene, perhaps due to a read error. The rearrangement joins TRBV13 to TRBJ1-1; 8 positions match TRBD1. The CDR3 is 17 amino acids. Germline lookup yields CDR1 PRHDT and CDR2 FYEKMQ (reference sequence). CDR3 residues: CASRLTLDRGGYTEAFF. As DNA, the CDR3 is TGTGCCAGCCGCTTAACCCTTGACAGGGGTGGTTACACTGAAGCTTTCTTT.

This clone occurred a few times. The rearrangement links TRBV2 to TRBJ2-5, with D possibly TRBD1 on 5 matching bases. This CDR3 comprises 14 residues. Trimming took 5 bases from V and 0 from J, leaving 10 bases between them. CDR1 is SNHLY and CDR2 is FYNNEI in the germline V gene. The CDR3 region is CASSSTAYQETQYF. CDR3 bases: TGTGCCAGCAGTTCGACAGCGTACCAAGAGACCCAGTACTTC.

The genes are TRBV7-2 and TRBJ1-6; 12 bases are a match to TRBD1. Trimming at V came to 5 bases and at J to 7 bases, leaving 3 bases not matched to a gene. The CDR3 sequence is 15 residues long. Per germline, CDR1 SGHTA and CDR2 FQGNSA. CDR3 DNA sequence: TGTGCCAGCAGCCCTGGGACAGGGGGCAATTCACCCCTCCACTTT. It specifies CASSPGTGGNSPLHF.

The J gene is TRBJ1-1, the V gene TRBV4-3, with D possibly being TRBD1 (5 bases). CDR3 length equals 16 residues. V lost 1 base and J lost 4, with 16 bases in between. Germline V lookup: CDR1 LGHNA, CDR2 YSLEER. CDR3 coding DNA: TGCGCCAGCAGCCAAGGGACGACATTGGGGACCACTGAAGCTTTCTTT. Its protein product is CASSQGTTLGTTEAFF.

V usage is TRBV27 and J usage is TRBJ1-2, with TRBD1 matching 9 bases. The junction had 6 bases not matched to a gene; V was cut back by 6 bases and J by 4 bases. The germline V gene encodes CDR1 MNHEY and CDR2 SMNVEV (reference sequence). This CDR3 region has 14 residues. Here the CDR3 reads CASSRDRESYGYTF. The CDR3 DNA follows: TGTGCCAGCAGCCGGGACAGGGAGAGCTATGGCTACACCTTC.

The rearrangement links TRBV5-1 to TRBJ2-1; 10 bases are shared with TRBD2. The V gene end was trimmed by 10 bases and the J gene end by 7 bases; junction bases not matched to a gene: 11. Per germline, CDR1 SGHRS and CDR2 YFSETQ. The CDR3 is 14 amino acids. This CDR3 is CASSDSGGSNEQFF. CDR3 sequence (DNA): TGCGCCTCCAGCGATAGCGGGGGGTCGAATGAGCAGTTCTTC.

The chain combines TRBV7-2 with TRBJ2-5; D may be TRBD2 (7 bases). Trimming stripped 3 bases from V and 5 bases from J, with 16 bases between. The CDR3 covers 15 residues. CDR1 and CDR2 from the germline V gene are SGHTA and FQGNSA. CDR3 sequence reads: CASSFGTKGGETQYF. CDR3 DNA: TGTGCCAGCAGCTTCGGGACAAAGGGGGGGGAGACCCAGTACTTC.

The V call is TRBV5-4, the J call TRBJ2-5; D ambiguous. The V and J ends lost 4 bases and 1 base respectively, with 14 bases between them. The CDR3 contains 15 residues. Germline lookup yields CDR1 SGHNT and CDR2 YYREEE (reference sequence). The CDR3 sequence is CASSAQTWGQETQYF. The CDR3 DNA reads as TGTGCCAGCAGCGCGCAGACATGGGGCCAAGAGACCCAGTACTTC. Variable domain in full (rest from reference TRBV5-4 and TRBJ2-5): ETGVTQSPTHLIKTRGQQVTLRCSSQSGHNTVSWYQQALGQGPQFIFQYYREEENGRGNFPPRFSGLQFPNYSSELNVNALELDDSALYLCASSAQTWGQETQYFGPGTRLLVL.

The chain couples TRBV6-5 to TRBJ1-3; D may be TRBD1 (5 bases). Germline CDR1 MNHEY, CDR2 SVGAGI. CDR3 length equals 11 residues. The ends were cut back, 8 bases at V and 9 bases at J, with 11 bases in the middle. The CDR3 loop is CASSRGGTIYF. CDR3 nucleotides: TGTGCCAGCTCAAGGGGAGGCACCATATATTTT.

The chain joins TRBV5-1 to TRBJ2-2; D is possibly TRBD2 (6 bases). The germline V and J ends were trimmed by 7 bases and 3 bases, with 16 bases remaining between them. Germline V lookup: CDR1 SGHRS, CDR2 YFSETQ. The CDR3 totals 15 residues. The CDR3 nucleotides read TGCGCCAGCGGGACTGGAGACTTTTACACCGGGGAGCTGTTTTTT. Residues: CASGTGDFYTGELFF.

J is TRBJ1-2 and V is TRBV11-2, with D tentatively TRBD1 (6 bases). CDR3 length: 16 residues. V dropped 0 bases and J dropped 4 bases, with 15 bases sitting between them. CDR1 and CDR2 (germline): SGHAT, FQNNGV. The CDR3 nucleotides read TGTGCCAGCAGCTTAGAGGGGGCAGGCTTCGGCTATGGCTACACCTTC. Residues: CASSLEGAGFGYGYTF.

This sequence joins TRBV19 and TRBJ1-6, with TRBD1 matching 7 bases. The germline gives CDR1 LNHDA, CDR2 SQIVND (reference sequence). This CDR3 is built from 14 residues. V was clipped by 5 bases and J by 10 bases; unmatched bases: 8. DNA for the CDR3: TGTGCCAGTAGTCCCACAGGGGTTGGATCACCCCTCCACTTT. Translation: CASSPTGVGSPLHF.

The CDR3 DNA reads TGCGCCAGCAGCCGCGCCTACAATGGTGGGGGGGGCGAGCAGTACTTC. This sequence encodes CASSRAYNGGGGEQYF. The chain has TRBV4-1 and TRBJ2-7; 7 bases align to TRBD2. Germline V gene sequence: CDR1 MGHRA, CDR2 YSYEKL. This CDR3 is built from 16 residues. After removal of 4 bases from V and 6 bases from J, the junction contained 15 bases not matched to a gene.

This rearrangement joins TRBV5-1 to TRBJ1-4, with D unresolved. V was pared by 4 bases and J by 8 bases, with 18 bases between. The CDR3 has 15 residues. Germline CDR1 SGHRS, CDR2 YFSETQ. The CDR3 reads CASSTQASGNEKLFF. The DNA of the CDR3 is TGCGCCAGCAGCACCCAAGCCTCCGGTAACGAAAAACTGTTTTTT.

The chain employs TRBV4-2 and TRBJ1-4, with D possibly being TRBD1 (6 bases). V lost 0 bases, J lost 1 base, and 9 bases lay in between. This CDR3 has 16 residues. Germline CDR1 is LGHNA and CDR2 is YNFKEQ. The DNA of the CDR3 is TGTGCCAGCAGCCAAGATGCCAGGGGAACTAATGAAAAACTGTTTTTT. It encodes CASSQDARGTNEKLFF.

This chain connects TRBV19 to TRBJ2-7; possibly TRBD2 for D (6 bases). Trimming removed 10 bases at V and 3 bases at J, with 16 bases between. Germline V gives CDR1 LNHDA, CDR2 SQIVND (reference sequence). The length of the CDR3 is 13 residues. CDR3 amino acids: CATNGRGDYEQYF. The CDR3 DNA reads TGTGCCACAAACGGCCGCGGGGACTACGAGCAGTACTTC.

The gene calls are TRBV4-1 and TRBJ1-2, with D tentatively TRBD1 (5 bases). Germline assignment: CDR1 MGHRA and CDR2 YSYEKL. This CDR3 is built from 15 residues. Trimming took 4 bases from V and 4 from J, leaving 16 bases between them. CDR3 sequence (DNA): TGCGCCAGCAGCCGAAGCCAGGGTGGGGGCTATGGCTACACCTTC. This codes for CASSRSQGGGYGYTF.

The V call is TRBV11-2, the J call TRBJ2-1, with D perhaps TRBD2 (7 bases). Trimming stripped 0 bases from V and 6 bases from J, with 21 bases between. Germline CDR1 SGHAT, CDR2 FQNNGV. CDR3 size: 18 residues. The CDR3 loop reads CASSLEGGRRESGNEQFF. CDR3 coding DNA: TGTGCCAGCAGCTTAGAGGGGGGGCGGCGGGAGTCCGGCAATGAGCAGTTCTTC.

This chain links TRBV7-1 with TRBJ2-7, with D possibly TRBD1 on 6 matching bases. TRBV7-1 is reported as an ORF; its role is uncertain. The CDR3 is 12 amino acids. V was pared by 5 bases and J by 8 bases, with 13 bases between. The CDR3 sequence is CASSHPTGKQYF. CDR3 coding DNA: TGTGCCAGCAGCCACCCGACAGGAAAGCAGTACTTC.

The genes are TRBV4-2 and TRBJ1-4, with 7 bases aligning to TRBD1. The trim removed 4 bases at V and 2 bases at J, leaving 4 bases unmatched. The CDR3 spans 15 residues. The germline CDR1 and CDR2 sequences are LGHNA and YNFKEQ. The CDR3 bases are TGTGCCAGCAGCCCCGGGACAGTTACTAATGAAAAACTGTTTTTT. It yields the protein CASSPGTVTNEKLFF.

The chain joins TRBV5-4 to TRBJ2-7, with D perhaps matching TRBD1 or TRBD2 (5 bases each). The CDR3 spans 14 residues. Trimming took 2 bases from V and 1 from J, leaving 10 bases between them. Germline V lookup: CDR1 SGHNT, CDR2 YYREEE (reference sequence). This CDR3 reads CASSFWGISYEQYV. The CDR3 DNA follows: TGTGCCAGCAGCTTCTGGGGGATATCCTACGAGCAGTACGTC.

The V gene is TRBV2, the J gene TRBJ2-2; unclear D gene. The CDR3 covers 16 residues. The V end was cut by 1 base, the J end by 5 bases, with 14 bases between. Germline values: CDR1 SNHLY, CDR2 FYNNEI. The CDR3 DNA reads TGTGCCAGCAGTGAAGTGGGTGGGCACCTTACCGGGGAGCTGTTTTTT. Protein: CASSEVGGHLTGELFF. Filled out from reference TRBV2 and TRBJ2-2, the complete variable domain reads EPEVTQTPSHQVTQMGQEVILRCVPISNHLYFYWYRQILGQKVEFLVSFYNNEISEKSEIFDDQFSVERPDGSNFTLKIRSTKLEDSAMYFCASSEVGGHLTGELFFGEGSRLTVL.

The CDR3 region is CASSFAGTGNTGELFF. Here the CDR3 DNA reads TGCGCCAGCAGCTTCGCCGGGACAGGGAACACCGGGGAGCTGTTTTTT. This rearrangement joins TRBV5-1 to TRBJ2-2, with TRBD1 identical over 8 bases. Germline-derived CDR1 and CDR2 are SGHRS and YFSETQ. This CDR3 contains 16 residues. The J segment lost 1 base and the V segment lost 2 bases, leaving 4 bases of the junction unmatched.

V gene TRBV5-4 combines with J gene TRBJ2-1; 12 bases are a match to TRBD2. Germline V lookup: CDR1 SGHNT, CDR2 YYREEE (reference sequence). V was pared by 1 base and J by 7 bases, with 3 bases of the junction left unmatched. CDR3 length: 15 residues. Here the CDR3 DNA reads TGTGCCAGCAGCTTGCTAGCGGGGGGGCGGAATGAGCAGTTCTTC. Its translation is CASSLLAGGRNEQFF.

The chain employs TRBV7-2 and TRBJ1-1; 7 bases line up with TRBD1. The CDR3 loop spans 14 amino acids. The V gene end was trimmed by 7 bases and the J gene end by 7 bases; junction bases not matched to a gene: 12. CDR1 and CDR2 (germline): SGHTA, FQGNSA. The chain's CDR3 is CASNYRGDSGEAFF. The DNA of the CDR3 is TGTGCCAGCAACTACAGGGGCGACTCTGGTGAAGCTTTCTTT.

This chain uses TRBV28 with TRBJ1-3; D not resolved. Germline loops: CDR1 MDHEN, CDR2 SYDVKM. The CDR3 is 13 residues long. V lost 2 bases and J 2 bases, leaving 4 bases between the germline ends. CDR3 protein: CASSLDAGNTIYF. The CDR3 nucleotides are TGTGCCAGCAGTTTAGATGCTGGAAACACCATATATTTT.